Reported below is one TCR beta chain. This entry comes from a study of identical twins. Germline CDR1 reads LGHDT; CDR2 reads YNNKEL (reference sequence). CDR3 length equals 16 residues. V gave up 5 bases and J gave up 3 bases; unmatched junction bases: 8. TCRdb re-analysed the 5' RACE reads in MiXCR, keeping a single row per CDR3 protein. This sample carries roughly 1,500,000 distinct CDR3 sequences, around a third of them seen once, and the ten largest clones take 0.25% to 0.3%. This sequence was found in a newborn girl in good health. V and J are TRBV3-1 and TRBJ2-4, with TRBD1 matching over 9 bases. Sequences were obtained from cord blood. CDR3 sequence: CASSVDRGGDKNIQYF. In DNA, the CDR3 is TGTGCCAGCAGCGTGGACAGGGGAGGGGACAAAAACATTCAGTACTTC.